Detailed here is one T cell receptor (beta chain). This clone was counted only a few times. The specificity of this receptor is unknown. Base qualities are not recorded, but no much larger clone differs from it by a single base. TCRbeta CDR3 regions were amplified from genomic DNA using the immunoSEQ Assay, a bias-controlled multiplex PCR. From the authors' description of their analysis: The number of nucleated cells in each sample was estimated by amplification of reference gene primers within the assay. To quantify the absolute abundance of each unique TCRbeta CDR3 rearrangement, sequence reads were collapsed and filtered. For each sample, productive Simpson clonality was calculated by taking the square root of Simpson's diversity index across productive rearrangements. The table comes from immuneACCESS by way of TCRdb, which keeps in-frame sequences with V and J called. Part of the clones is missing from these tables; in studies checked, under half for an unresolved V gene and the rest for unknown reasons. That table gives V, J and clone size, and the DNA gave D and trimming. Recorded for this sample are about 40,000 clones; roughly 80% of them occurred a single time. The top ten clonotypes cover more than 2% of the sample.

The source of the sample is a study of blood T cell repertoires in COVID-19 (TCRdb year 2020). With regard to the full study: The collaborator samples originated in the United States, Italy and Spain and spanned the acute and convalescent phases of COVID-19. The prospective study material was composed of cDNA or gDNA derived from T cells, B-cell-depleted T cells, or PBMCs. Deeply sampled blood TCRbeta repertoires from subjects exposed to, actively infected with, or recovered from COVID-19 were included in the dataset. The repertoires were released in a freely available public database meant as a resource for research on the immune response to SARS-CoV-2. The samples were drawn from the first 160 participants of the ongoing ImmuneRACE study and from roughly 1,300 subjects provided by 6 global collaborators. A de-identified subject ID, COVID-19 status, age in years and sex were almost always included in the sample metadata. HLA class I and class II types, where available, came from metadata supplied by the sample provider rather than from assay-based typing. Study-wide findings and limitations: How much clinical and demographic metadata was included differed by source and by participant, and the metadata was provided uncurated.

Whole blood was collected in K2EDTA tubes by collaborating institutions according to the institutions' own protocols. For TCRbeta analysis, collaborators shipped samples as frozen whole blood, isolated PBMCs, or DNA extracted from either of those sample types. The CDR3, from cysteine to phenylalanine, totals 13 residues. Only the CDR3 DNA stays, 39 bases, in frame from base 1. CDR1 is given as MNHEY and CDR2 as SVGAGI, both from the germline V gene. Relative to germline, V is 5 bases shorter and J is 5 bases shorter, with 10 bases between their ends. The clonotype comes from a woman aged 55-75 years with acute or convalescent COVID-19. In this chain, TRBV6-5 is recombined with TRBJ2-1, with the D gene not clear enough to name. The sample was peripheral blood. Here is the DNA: TGTGCCAGCAGTCGGCGGTACGACAATGAGCAGTTCTTC. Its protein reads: CASSRRYDNEQFF.